This TCR beta chain appears in the sequencing data of a study of OX40 agonist ivuxolimab in advanced cancers. For context, the study as a whole: Ivuxolimab was a fully human IgG2 agonistic monoclonal antibody targeting the costimulatory receptor OX40 (CD134). Intravenous ivuxolimab was administered to patients every 2 weeks at six dose levels: 0.01, 0.1, 0.3, 1.5, 3 and 10 mg/kg. Of the roughly 51 dose-escalation patients, hepatocellular carcinoma was present in around 20, melanoma in some 15, renal cell carcinoma in 9 and head and neck cancer in 9. In the dose-escalation cohort, over 65% of patients were male, and the mean age was approximately 55 years, with a range of roughly 20 to 80. Patients were allowed to have had prior anti-PD-1, anti-PD-L1 or anti-CTLA-4 therapy, and around 43% of the dose-escalation patients had been treated with checkpoint inhibitors. Partial responses occurred in three dose-escalation patients: two with cutaneous melanoma and one with hepatocellular carcinoma. The purpose of peripheral TCRbeta sequencing was to test whether ivuxolimab changed TCR sequence diversity and led to clonal T-cell expansion. The monotherapy dose-escalation portion (N ≈ 52 patients) of the phase I ivuxolimab trial is reported in the paper. What the research found in general, with its limitations: Low levels of normalized T-cell clonal expansion were also seen in some patients who did not respond. After ivuxolimab, more expanded clones were found on average in CD8+ T cells than in CD4+ T cells. The antigen specificity of the clonally expanded peripheral T cells was not determined. At doses of 0.1 to 3.0 mg/kg, clonal expansion of both CD4+ and CD8+ T cells in blood was seen between baseline and week 6. Partial responders in the 0.1-3.0 mg/kg groups had among the lowest normalized peripheral clonal expansion, especially among CD8+ T cells.

For sequencing of the TCRbeta CDR3 region, genomic DNA was extracted from the sorted cells. The immunoSEQ Assay was used for sequencing of TCRbeta CDR3 regions. TCRdb obtained this table from immuneACCESS and retained in-frame rearrangements with V and J assigned. These tables miss some clones; where compared with another copy, unresolved V genes account for less than half of the shortfall, and the remainder is unexplained. This sample has roughly 40,000 clones in its table, and 70% to 90% of those were observed once. The top ten constitute 6% of the sample. As regards this clone: This receptor's antigen is unknown. It has no much larger one-base neighbor in the sample; base qualities were not kept.

V and J lose 4 bases and 7 bases, and a span of 18 bases separates them. CDR1 is given as SGHRS and CDR2 as YFSETQ, both from the germline V gene. The CDR3 goes from the cysteine to the phenylalanine over 14 residues. Only CDR3 DNA is held: 42 bases, read in frame from base 1. Patients with a history of autoimmune disease or receiving systemic immunosuppression were excluded from the trial. In every dose cohort, peripheral blood was drawn for TCR sequencing at baseline, cycle 4 day 1, and cycle 7 day 1. Samples were obtained from an open-label, multicenter, first-in-human phase I dose-escalation trial of ivuxolimab. Adults with locally advanced or metastatic head and neck squamous cell, hepatocellular, melanoma or renal cell carcinoma were enrolled in the trial. Before TCR sequencing, CD4+ and CD8+ T cells were separately sorted from peripheral blood.

This TCR came from an adult with an advanced solid tumor such as melanoma, head and neck, liver or kidney cancer. The sequence is built from TRBV5-1 and TRBJ2-7; TRBD2 could be the D gene, as 5 bases match. This specimen consisted of CD4+ or CD8+ T cells sorted from blood, obtained in a trial of the OX40 agonist ivuxolimab. Read as DNA, the sequence is TGCGCCAGCAGCCCCTTAACTAGGCCGGAAGAGCAGTACTTC. Its translation reads: CASSPLTRPEEQYF.